This T cell receptor beta chain was sequenced during a study of blood T cell repertoires in COVID-19. For the study at large: Italy, Spain and the United States were the sources of the convalescent and acute COVID-19 samples. The analysed material was cDNA or gDNA that came from T cells, B-cell-depleted T cells, or PBMCs.

A few counts support this clone. In the authors' workflow: For nucleated cells, counts were estimated from reference gene primer amplification. The data were produced by immunoSEQ multiplex PCR, yet TCRdb's version contains in-frame clones alone and is incomplete. The V and J calls and clone size come from that table; D and trimming were worked out from the DNA. In the table there are fewer than 95,000 clones, approximately 79% of which are singletons. While infection was still active, Seattle patients were enrolled and then followed longitudinally. V was pared by 4 bases and J by 3 bases, with 5 bases of the junction left unmatched. Germline CDR1 and CDR2: SGHNT and YYREEE (reference sequence). This CDR3 region has 14 residues.

The sequencing input was peripheral blood. The chain combines TRBV5-4 with TRBJ2-7, with 9 bases lining up with TRBD2. This sequence originates from a man aged 65 to 85 with COVID-19, enrolled during active disease. The chain's CDR3 is CASSISGSHYEQYF. DNA for the CDR3: TGTGCCAGCAGCATTAGCGGGAGCCACTACGAGCAGTACTTC.